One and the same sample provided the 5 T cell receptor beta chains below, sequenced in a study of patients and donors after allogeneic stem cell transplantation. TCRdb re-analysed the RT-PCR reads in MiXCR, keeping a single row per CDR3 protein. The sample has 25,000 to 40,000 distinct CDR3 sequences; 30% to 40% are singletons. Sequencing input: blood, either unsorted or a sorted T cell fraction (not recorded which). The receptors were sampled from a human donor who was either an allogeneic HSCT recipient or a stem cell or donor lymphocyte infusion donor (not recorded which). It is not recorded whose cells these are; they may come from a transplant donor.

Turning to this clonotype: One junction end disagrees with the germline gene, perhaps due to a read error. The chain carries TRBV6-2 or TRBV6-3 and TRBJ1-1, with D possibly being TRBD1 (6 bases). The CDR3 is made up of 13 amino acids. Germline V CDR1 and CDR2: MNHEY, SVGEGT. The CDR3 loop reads CASMWGPNTESFF. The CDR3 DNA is TGTGCCAGCATGTGGGGGCCGAACACTGAATCTTTCTTT.

DNA of the CDR3: TGTGCCAGCAGTCTCCAGGGAGACTTAAATTCACCCCTCCACTTT. The encoded protein is CASSLQGDLNSPLHF. This sequence joins TRBV12-3 or TRBV12-4 and TRBJ1-6; a weak D match, TRBD1 (5 bases). V lost 5 bases and J lost 7, with 15 bases in between. The CDR3 covers 15 residues.

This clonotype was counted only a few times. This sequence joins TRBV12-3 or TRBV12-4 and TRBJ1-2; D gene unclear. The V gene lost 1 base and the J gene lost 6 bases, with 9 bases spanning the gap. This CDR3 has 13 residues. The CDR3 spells CASSLGWVNGYTF. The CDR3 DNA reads TGTGCCAGCAGTTTAGGGTGGGTCAATGGCTACACCTTC.

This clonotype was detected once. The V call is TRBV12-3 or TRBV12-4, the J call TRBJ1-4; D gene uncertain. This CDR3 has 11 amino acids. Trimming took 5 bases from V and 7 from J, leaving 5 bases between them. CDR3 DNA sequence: TGTGCCAGCAGTGATAGTGAAAAACTGTTTTTT. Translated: CASSDSEKLFF.

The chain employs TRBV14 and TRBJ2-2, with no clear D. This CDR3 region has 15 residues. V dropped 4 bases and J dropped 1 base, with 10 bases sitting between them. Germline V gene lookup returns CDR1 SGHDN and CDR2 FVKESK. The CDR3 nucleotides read TGTGCCAGCAGCCGGTCGCTATTGAACACCGGGGAGCTGTTTTTT. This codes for CASSRSLLNTGELFF.